This TCR beta chain was documented in a study of blood T cell repertoires in COVID-19. The CDR3 covers 14 residues. The germline V gene encodes CDR1 LNHDA and CDR2 SQIVND (reference sequence). Trimming removed 3 bases from V and 3 bases from J, with 9 bases in between. The method was immunoSEQ multiplex PCR; TCRdb's version includes in-frame clones alone and lacks a portion of them. The data hold 45,000 to 60,000 clones, with around 80% observed a single time. This receptor was taken from a woman older than 75 with acute or convalescent COVID-19. The sample was peripheral blood. This chain uses TRBV19 with TRBJ1-3, with D unclear. The CDR3 sequence is CASSITGDGNTIYF. The CDR3 nucleotides are TGTGCCAGTAGTATCACCGGGGATGGAAACACCATATATTTT.